The present TCR beta chain was sequenced within a study of blood T cell repertoires in COVID-19. About the research overall: From T cells, B-cell-depleted T cells, or PBMCs came the material, which was cDNA or gDNA.

For recovered donors of Cohort 3, there were two negative PCRs, clearance, or symptom resolution. V lost 8 bases to trimming and J lost 0 bases, with 11 bases between them. This CDR3 spans 14 amino acids. CDR1 MDHEN and CDR2 SYDVKM come from the germline V gene. In the study's own analysis: Amplification from reference gene primers served as the basis for estimated nucleated cell counts. Measured with immunoSEQ multiplex PCR; TCRdb has only the in-frame clones, and not every one. V and J calls and clone size are given by that table; D and trimming were obtained from the DNA. The repertoire holds 310,000 or so clones, with more than 80% as singletons.

The source material was PBMCs or T cells enriched from blood (not recorded which). This sequence joins TRBV28 and TRBJ2-1; no reliable D call. This sequence originates from a woman in her thirties who had recovered from COVID-19. The CDR3 region is CASRAASSYNEQFF. The CDR3 DNA sequence: TGTGCCAGCCGCGCGGCTAGCTCCTACAATGAGCAGTTCTTC.